A single sample gave rise to the 9 T cell receptor beta chains below, sequenced in a study of blood T cell repertoires in COVID-19. TCRdb's table, derived via immunoSEQ multiplex PCR, lists solely in-frame clones and lacks some. The repertoire holds some 250,000 clones, approximately 82% seen once, with roughly 3.1% in the top ten. The sample consisted of peripheral blood. All receptors come from a young woman with acute or convalescent COVID-19.

The chain carries TRBV7-2 and TRBJ2-1; 7 bases fit TRBD1. Losses at the gene ends were 2 bases for V and 5 bases for J; bases not matched to a gene: 3. The CDR3 length is 14 residues. CDR1 and CDR2 (germline): SGHTA, FQGNSA. The CDR3 DNA reads as TGTGCCAGCAGCTTAAACAGGGGCGACAATGAGCAGTTCTTC. Amino acids: CASSLNRGDNEQFF.

The genes are TRBV3-1 (or the pseudogene TRBV3-2) and TRBJ2-5; TRBD1 matches at 8 bases. Germline trimming cut 2 bases from V and 5 bases from J; bases unmatched to any gene: 13. The CDR3 contains 17 residues. The V gene's germline CDR1 is LGHDT and CDR2 YNNKEL (reference sequence). CDR3 protein: CASSQSPGTGAGETQYF. The CDR3 DNA reads TGTGCCAGCAGCCAATCACCCGGGACAGGAGCAGGGGAGACCCAGTACTTC.

This sequence joins TRBV10-2 and TRBJ2-1; D perhaps matches TRBD2 (5 bases). This CDR3 is 13 amino acids long. V was shortened by 4 bases and J by 7 bases, with 11 bases between the two germline ends. Germline V gives CDR1 WSHSY, CDR2 SAAADI. The CDR3 here is CASSASSYNEQFF. The DNA of the CDR3 is TGCGCCAGCAGTGCATCTAGCTATAATGAGCAGTTCTTC.

The chain combines TRBV18 with TRBJ1-1; tentative D call: TRBD1 (6 bases). Germline assignment: CDR1 KGHSH and CDR2 LQKENI. This CDR3 contains 16 residues. V was cut by 3 bases and J by 0 bases, with 14 bases left in between. The CDR3 reads CASSPGGAGMNTEAFF. CDR3 sequence (DNA): TGTGCCAGCTCACCCGGGGGGGCTGGGATGAACACTGAAGCTTTCTTT.

The chain combines TRBV5-3 with TRBJ1-2; tentatively, D is TRBD1 (6 bases). TRBV5-3 is annotated as an ORF whose role is uncertain. The CDR3 is 13 residues long. Trimming took 3 bases from V and 7 from J, leaving 13 bases between them. The CDR3 region is CARSSTGRVGYTF. CDR3 nucleotides: TGTGCCAGAAGCTCTACAGGGAGGGTTGGCTACACCTTC.

This rearrangement joins TRBV5-1 to TRBJ2-1, with 8 bases aligning to TRBD2. The junction had 4 bases not matched to a gene; V was cut back by 3 bases and J by 2 bases. The CDR3 has 15 amino acids. The V gene's germline CDR1 is SGHRS and CDR2 YFSETQ. The CDR3 reads CASSSQAGAYNEQFF. As DNA, the CDR3 is TGCGCCAGCAGCTCCCAAGCGGGGGCCTACAATGAGCAGTTCTTC.

There are a few counts of this clone. The V gene is TRBV6-2 or TRBV6-3, the J gene TRBJ2-1; perhaps TRBD2 as D (6 bases). V was cut by 4 bases and J by 7 bases, with 8 bases left in between. In germline, CDR1 is MNHEY, CDR2 SVGEGT. This CDR3 has 12 residues. CDR3: CASSSGGNEQFF. The DNA of the CDR3 is TGTGCCAGCAGTTCTGGGGGGAATGAGCAGTTCTTC.

V is TRBV10-3 and J is TRBJ2-5, with 7 bases lining up with TRBD2. With V trimmed by 6 bases and J by 4 bases, 17 bases remained unmatched. Germline lookup yields CDR1 ENHRY and CDR2 SYGVKD. CDR3 length: 17 amino acids. CDR3 region: CAISPGQREVFGETQYF. Written as DNA, the CDR3 is TGTGCCATCAGCCCTGGTCAGCGGGAAGTTTTCGGAGAGACCCAGTACTTC.

V gene TRBV13 combines with J gene TRBJ1-2; TRBD1 is a possible D gene (5 bases). Trimming removed 1 base from V and 6 bases from J, with 15 bases in between. This CDR3 has 15 residues. The V gene's germline CDR1 is PRHDT and CDR2 FYEKMQ (reference sequence). The CDR3, as DNA: TGTGCCAGCAGCTTAGCTTTCGAAGGGGATGATGGCTACACCTTC. This codes for CASSLAFEGDDGYTF.